These 27 T cell receptor beta chains came from one sample sequenced in a study of post-analysis software for immune sequencing data. Points from the study as a whole: Among roughly five TRBV segments more frequent in patients than controls were TRBV5-6, TRBV5-1 and TRBV20-1.

These receptors' targets are unknown. The library was made from cDNA and included unique molecular identifiers. TCRdb fed the PCR reads into MiXCR, producing one record per CDR3 protein. The data contain approximately 770,000 distinct CDR3 sequences, around 42% of them seen just once; the ten biggest clones take up 4.9%. The sample comprised blood. The source is a girl aged 10 to 17 with multiple sclerosis.

About this clonotype itself: Possible read error: a much larger clone is one base away. The chain combines TRBV2 with TRBJ2-5, with 7 positions matching TRBD2. The CDR3 sequence is 12 residues long. CDR1 is SNHLY, CDR2 FYNNEI, per germline. This chain's CDR3 is CASSKAGWEQYF. The DNA for the CDR3 is TGTGCCAGCAGTAAAGCGGGGTGGGAGCAGTACTTC.

This chain uses TRBV7-2 with TRBJ2-3, with D perhaps TRBD1 (5 bases). Germline loops: CDR1 SGHTA, CDR2 FQGNSA. The CDR3 length is 16 residues. V lost 4 bases and J lost 2, with 16 bases in between. The CDR3 coding sequence is TGTGCCAGCAGCTCCAATGCTGCGACAGTCACAGATACGCAGTATTTT. Residues: CASSSNAATVTDTQYF.

This rearrangement joins TRBV6-1 to TRBJ2-5, with 7 bases matching TRBD1. Per germline, CDR1 MNHNS and CDR2 SASEGT. V trimming: 6 bases; J trimming: 0 bases; junction bases outside the gene matches: 7. CDR3 length: 15 residues. This CDR3 reads CASRLGTAHQETQYF. CDR3 sequence (DNA): TGTGCCAGCAGGCTAGGGACAGCCCACCAAGAGACCCAGTACTTC.

The chain joins TRBV11-2 to TRBJ2-5; TRBD2 is a possible D gene (5 bases). Trimming stripped 5 bases from V and 4 bases from J, with 20 bases between. The germline gives CDR1 SGHAT, CDR2 FQNNGV. This CDR3 region has 16 residues. This chain's CDR3 is CASSRQPSRGTETQYF. The DNA of the CDR3 is TGTGCCAGCAGCCGCCAGCCCAGCCGGGGTACAGAGACCCAGTACTTC.

This clonotype was observed a handful of times. The chain is built from TRBV7-2 and TRBJ2-5; D might be TRBD1 (5 bases). Germline V lookup: CDR1 SGHTA, CDR2 FQGNSA. Trimming shortened V by 5 bases and J by 5 bases, and 18 bases separated the two germline ends. The CDR3 contains 15 residues. Here the CDR3 DNA reads TGTGCCAGCAGCCTACATGGGCAGGGAAGCGAGACCCAGTACTTC. It encodes CASSLHGQGSETQYF. The variable domain in full, completed from reference TRBV7-2 and TRBJ2-5, reads GAGVSQSPSNKVTEKGKDVELRCDPISGHTALYWYRQSLGQGLEFLIYFQGNSAPDKSGLPSDRFSAERTGGSVSTLTIQRTQQEDSAVYLCASSLHGQGSETQYFGPGTRLLVL.

The chain links TRBV29-1 to TRBJ2-7, with TRBD1 as a possible D gene (5 bases). The V and J ends lost 6 bases and 8 bases respectively, with 14 bases between them. The CDR3 spans 11 residues. CDR1 SQVTM and CDR2 ANQGSEA come from the germline V gene. CDR3 nucleotides: TGCAGCGTCGCACGAAGGGGCAAGCAGTACTTC. It yields the protein CSVARRGKQYF.

Regarding this clonotype: Germline is not matched at one junction end, which may reflect a read error. The chain links TRBV7-7 to TRBJ2-1; D is undetermined. The germline gives CDR1 SSHAT, CDR2 FNYEAQ (reference sequence). The CDR3 contains 16 residues. The CDR3 nucleotides read TGTGCTAGCAGCTTAGCTGACGCCCCTCCGCGAGATGAGCAGTTCTTC. Amino acid sequence: CASSLADAPPRDEQFF.

The chain combines TRBV5-1 with TRBJ2-7; TRBD2 aligns across 9 bases. The J segment lost 2 bases and the V segment lost 4 bases, leaving 7 bases of the junction unmatched. The CDR3 contains 15 residues. In germline, CDR1 is SGHRS, CDR2 YFSETQ. The CDR3, as DNA: TGCGCCAGCAGCAAACTAGCGGGCGATACCTACGAGCAGTACTTC. It specifies CASSKLAGDTYEQYF.

This clonotype was seen ten or more times. The chain has TRBV6-1 and TRBJ2-7; 8 bases match TRBD1. The CDR3 has 15 residues. Germline V gives CDR1 MNHNS, CDR2 SASEGT. J lost 5 bases, V lost 3 bases, and 9 bases had no gene match. CDR3 nucleotide sequence: TGTGCCAGCAGTGACCCGGGGTTGACAGGGGACGAGCAGTACTTC. It translates to CASSDPGLTGDEQYF.

The chain recombines TRBV15 with TRBJ2-1, with a tentative D call TRBD1 (5 bases). The CDR3 is made up of 16 amino acids. Germline-derived CDR1 and CDR2 are LNHNV and YYDKDF (reference sequence). The V end lost 2 bases, the J end lost 4 bases, and 15 bases lay between the germline ends. The CDR3 loop is CATSRSSGLRYNEQFF. For the CDR3, the DNA is TGTGCCACCAGCAGATCCTCAGGGCTCAGGTACAATGAGCAGTTCTTC.

V is TRBV4-1 and J is TRBJ2-1; 12 nucleotides agree with TRBD2. CDR1 and CDR2 (germline): MGHRA, YSYEKL. The CDR3 contains 19 residues. With V trimmed by 4 bases and J by 0 bases, 10 bases remained unmatched. The CDR3 loop is CASSPGLAGRYGSYNEQFF. DNA of the CDR3: TGCGCCAGCAGCCCTGGACTAGCGGGAAGGTACGGCTCCTACAATGAGCAGTTCTTC.

The chain employs TRBV27 and TRBJ2-3, with 9 bases that match TRBD2. V shed 4 bases and J 3 bases; nucleotides not matched to a gene: 8. The CDR3 runs 16 residues. Germline V gene data show CDR1 as MNHEY and CDR2 as SMNVEV (reference sequence). The CDR3 bases are TGTGCCAGCAGTTCTCTAGGAGCGGGAGGAACAGATACGCAGTATTTT. Its protein product is CASSSLGAGGTDTQYF.

The chain uses TRBV6-5 and TRBJ2-1; weak D call: TRBD2 (5 bases). Trimming left V 2 bases short and J 5 bases short, with 10 bases between. The CDR3 covers 14 residues. Germline V gene data show CDR1 as MNHEY and CDR2 as SVGAGI. The DNA for the CDR3 is TGTGCCAGCAGTTACCCCGGAGGTCACAATGAGCAGTTCTTC. Protein: CASSYPGGHNEQFF.

The rearrangement uses TRBV20-1 and TRBJ2-5, with a weak D call TRBD1 (5 bases). With 0 bases removed from V and 4 bases from J, the gap between germline ends came to 12 bases. The CDR3 totals 14 residues. Germline V CDR1 and CDR2: DFQATT, SNEGSKA (reference sequence). The CDR3 DNA reads as TGCAGTGCTAGAGAGGTGGCAGGGCTAGAGACCCAGTACTTC. Amino acids: CSAREVAGLETQYF.

This sequence joins TRBV29-1 and TRBJ2-3; the D gene is possibly TRBD1 (6 bases). The CDR3 is made up of 13 amino acids. V lost 4 bases and J lost 2, with 10 bases in between. The germline V gene has CDR1 SQVTM and CDR2 ANQGSEA. CDR3 residues: CSVGTALTDTQYF. The CDR3 nucleotides are TGCAGCGTTGGGACAGCGCTCACAGATACGCAGTATTTT.

This clonotype showed up just a few times. The CDR3 DNA sequence: TGCGCCAGCAGCTTGGTCCTCGGGGGGCGGAACACTGAAGCTTTCTTT. Its translation: CASSLVLGGRNTEAFF. The V call is TRBV5-1, the J call TRBJ1-1; D is possibly TRBD1 (6 bases). The CDR3 sequence is 16 residues long. V was shortened by 0 bases and J by 1 base, with 13 bases between the two germline ends. The germline CDR1 and CDR2 sequences are SGHRS and YFSETQ.

There are a few counts of this clonotype. This sequence joins TRBV11-3 and TRBJ2-5; D gene ambiguous. Looked up from germline, CDR1 is SGHNT and CDR2 is YENEEA. The CDR3 runs to 14 residues. V was cut by 2 bases and J by 5 bases, with 12 bases left in between. The CDR3 region is CASSLSRSRETQYF. As DNA, the CDR3 is TGTGCCAGCAGCTTAAGCAGGAGTAGGGAGACCCAGTACTTC.

This clonotype was detected a few times. J is TRBJ1-1 and V is TRBV11-3; D perhaps matches TRBD1 (5 bases). The CDR3 loop spans 13 amino acids. Per the germline V gene, CDR1 is SGHNT and CDR2 is YENEEA. V was shortened by 2 bases and J by 8 bases, with 12 bases between the two germline ends. This CDR3 is CASSLSGRTEAFF. DNA of the CDR3: TGTGCCAGCAGCTTATCGGGTAGGACAGAAGCTTTCTTT.

The CDR3 nucleotides are TGTGCCAGCAGGGATGGGACTGCCCCGCAGTTCTTC. This translates into CASRDGTAPQFF. The V call is TRBV6-6, the J call TRBJ2-1; D is possibly TRBD2 (6 bases). Germline V CDR1 and CDR2: MNHNY, SVGAGI (reference sequence). The V end lost 6 bases, the J end lost 12 bases, and 15 bases lay between the germline ends. The CDR3 spans 12 residues.

This clonotype has just a few counts. The V call is TRBV12-3 or TRBV12-4, the J call TRBJ2-1, with D possibly TRBD2 on 5 matching bases. Trimming took off 7 bases at V and 0 bases at J, with 16 bases between the two ends. CDR3 length: 16 amino acids. In DNA, the CDR3 is TGTGCCAGCACCGAGTATGGAGGAAGCTCCTACAATGAGCAGTTCTTC. Translating it yields CASTEYGGSSYNEQFF.

This clonotype was detected a few times. The V gene is TRBV7-6, the J gene TRBJ2-5; TRBD1 might be the D (6 bases). The germline CDR1 and CDR2 sequences are SGHVS and FNYEAQ. CDR3 length equals 15 residues. The V and J ends lost 0 bases and 1 base respectively, with 9 bases between them. CDR3 in amino acids: CASSLAQGSQETQYF. CDR3 in DNA: TGTGCCAGCAGCTTAGCGCAGGGGTCCCAAGAGACCCAGTACTTC.

The V call is TRBV29-1, the J call TRBJ2-5, with 9 bases identical to TRBD2. J lost 5 bases, V lost 6 bases, and 19 bases had no gene match. This CDR3 spans 17 amino acids. CDR1 is SQVTM and CDR2 is ANQGSEA in the germline V gene. The chain's CDR3 is CSVPREVAGVGRETQYF. DNA for the CDR3: TGCAGCGTCCCCCGTGAGGTAGCGGGAGTTGGTAGGGAGACCCAGTACTTC.

This rearrangement joins TRBV4-1 to TRBJ2-1; the D gene is possibly TRBD2 (6 bases). Trimming cost V 2 bases and J 4 bases, with 15 bases left between them. The length of the CDR3 is 16 residues. Germline V gives CDR1 MGHRA, CDR2 YSYEKL. The CDR3 DNA reads TGCGCCAGCAGCCAAATATTTAGCGGAGATTACAATGAGCAGTTCTTC. Translation: CASSQIFSGDYNEQFF.

V gene TRBV20-1 combines with J gene TRBJ2-7; D unresolved. The J call may be faulty, since TRBJ2-5 better matches the DNA end. The germline CDR1 and CDR2 sequences are DFQATT and SNEGSKA (reference sequence). This CDR3 spans 17 amino acids. The CDR3 sequence is CSARPSQAGRRGETQYF. In DNA form, the CDR3 reads TGCAGTGCTAGACCCTCCCAGGCCGGCAGGCGCGGAGAGACCCAGTACTTC.

The J gene is TRBJ2-1, the V gene TRBV12-3 or TRBV12-4; 10 bases are shared with TRBD2. V lost 6 bases and J lost 7; bases outside the gene matches: 15. This CDR3 is 17 amino acids long. The CDR3 bases are TGTGCCAGCAGCTCCGCTAGCGGGAGTGCCCCCCAGAATGAGCAGTTCTTC. It yields the protein CASSSASGSAPQNEQFF.

The rearrangement uses TRBV10-3 and TRBJ1-4, with D hard to call. Trimming took 2 bases from V and 6 from J, leaving 7 bases between them. Germline lookup yields CDR1 ENHRY and CDR2 SYGVKD. The CDR3 length is 13 residues. The CDR3 is CAISEAGDEKLFF. The CDR3, as DNA: TGTGCCATCAGTGAGGCCGGGGATGAAAAACTGTTTTTT.

This clonotype was observed a few times. This chain joins TRBV4-3 and TRBJ2-1, with D tentatively TRBD2 (6 bases). Deletions cut 6 bases from V and 7 bases from J, with 16 bases between. The germline V gene has CDR1 LGHNA and CDR2 YSLEER. CDR3 length equals 14 residues. CDR3 nucleotides: TGCGCCAGCAGGATATCAGCGGGCCTGAATGAGCAGTTCTTC. It is translated as CASRISAGLNEQFF.